Presented here are 13 T cell receptor beta chains from one specimen sequenced in a study of beta chain features in type 1 diabetes. Notes on the study in general: Type 1 diabetes patients had TCRB CDR3s that were shorter (moderately but significantly so) in all four CD4+ subsets.

For these TCRs, the target antigens are not known. What was sequenced were expressed TCRB transcripts, since all of the isolated RNA had been reverse transcribed. Assay: immunoSEQ multiplex PCR; the TCRdb copy retains only in-frame clones and omits some. Here the sample spans 680,000 or so clones, under 15% being singletons. The sample comprised naive CD4+ T cells from blood. Source of these receptors: a man aged 18 to 30 with type 1 diabetes.

The CDR3, as DNA: TGCGCCAGCAGACCCCCTACTAGCACAGATACGCAGTATTTT. Amino acid sequence: CASRPPTSTDTQYF. The rearrangement joins TRBV4-1 to TRBJ2-3, with no clear D. CDR1 is MGHRA and CDR2 is YSYEKL in the germline V gene. Deletions cut 6 bases from V and 0 bases from J, with 10 bases between. The CDR3 has 14 residues.

This clone turned up a few times. This chain connects TRBV19 to TRBJ1-2, with a tentative D call TRBD1 (6 bases). Trimming cost V 7 bases and J 3 bases, with 9 bases left between them. CDR3 length equals 12 residues. Germline V gives CDR1 LNHDA, CDR2 SQIVND (reference sequence). The DNA for the CDR3 is TGTGCCAGTAAGGAGGGGGACTATGGCTACACCTTC. It translates to CASKEGDYGYTF.

This clone has a handful of counts. The rearrangement links TRBV5-1 to TRBJ1-6; 10 nucleotides align to TRBD1. V shed 1 base and J 8 bases; nucleotides not matched to a gene: 6. Germline CDR1 reads SGHRS; CDR2 reads YFSETQ. This CDR3 spans 16 amino acids. The CDR3 sequence: CASSLTGTGVDSPLHF. CDR3 in DNA: TGCGCCAGCAGCTTGACCGGGACAGGGGTTGATTCACCCCTCCACTTT.

The sample holds a few counts of this clone. The chain recombines TRBV16 with TRBJ2-4, with 9 bases that match TRBD2. The CDR3 runs to 16 residues. Trimming at V came to 8 bases and at J to 9 bases, leaving 17 bases not matched to a gene. The germline CDR1 and CDR2 sequences are KGHSY and FQNENV. The CDR3 sequence: CASAPTTASGVVIQYF. In nucleotides, the CDR3 is TGTGCCAGCGCGCCAACAACGGCTAGCGGGGTGGTCATTCAGTACTTC.

As concerns this clone: Other DNA variants within this sample encode the same CDR3. The V gene is TRBV11-3, the J gene TRBJ2-1; 7 nucleotides match TRBD1. V gave up 5 bases and J gave up 1 base; unmatched junction bases: 2. Germline V gives CDR1 SGHNT, CDR2 YENEEA. The CDR3 loop spans 14 amino acids. CDR3 coding DNA: TGTGCCAGCAGCCCCAGGGGGTCCTACAATGAGCAGTTCTTC. Translation: CASSPRGSYNEQFF.

The sample holds one count of this clone. The chain combines TRBV19 with TRBJ1-6, with D unclear. V lost 5 bases and J 8 bases, leaving 13 bases between the germline ends. This CDR3 comprises 14 residues. The germline V gene encodes CDR1 LNHDA and CDR2 SQIVND (reference sequence). CDR3 residues: CASSPQGRDSPLHF. The CDR3 DNA is TGTGCCAGTAGTCCCCAAGGTCGGGATTCACCCCTCCACTTT.

This sequence joins TRBV5-6 and TRBJ1-1; D remains unclear. Trimming shortened V by 4 bases and J by 3 bases, and 10 bases separated the two germline ends. The CDR3 covers 13 residues. CDR1 is SGHDT and CDR2 is YYEEEE in the germline V gene. The DNA for the CDR3 is TGTGCCAGCAGCGCGGACTTTTACACTGAAGCTTTCTTT. Translating it yields CASSADFYTEAFF.

V and J are TRBV15 and TRBJ2-3; D remains unclear. Germline CDR1 and CDR2: LNHNV and YYDKDF (reference sequence). The CDR3 covers 16 residues. The V and J ends lost 0 bases and 0 bases respectively, with 10 bases between them. CDR3 sequence: CATSRDAFTSTDTQYF. The CDR3 bases are TGTGCCACCAGCAGAGATGCCTTCACTAGCACAGATACGCAGTATTTT.

In this sample, this clone turned up a few times. J is TRBJ1-2 and V is TRBV5-4; D is undetermined. This CDR3 is built from 14 residues. Trimming took off 0 bases at V and 4 bases at J, with 10 bases between the two ends. CDR1 and CDR2 (germline): SGHNT, YYREEE (reference sequence). In nucleotides, the CDR3 is TGTGCCAGCAGCTTGGCCGGTCTGGGCTATGGCTACACCTTC. Translating gives CASSLAGLGYGYTF.

This clone came up a few times. The rearrangement uses TRBV4-1 and TRBJ2-7; no clear D gene. Per germline, CDR1 MGHRA and CDR2 YSYEKL. The V and J ends lost 4 bases and 10 bases respectively, with 17 bases between them. The CDR3 runs 13 residues. CDR3 nucleotide sequence: TGCGCCAGCAGCCCATTGGGGTTAGCCGCACAGTACTTC. This codes for CASSPLGLAAQYF.

This clone was detected a few times. V gene TRBV19 combines with J gene TRBJ2-7, with 12 positions matching TRBD1. From germline, CDR1 is LNHDA and CDR2 SQIVND (reference sequence). The CDR3 sequence is 13 residues long. The V gene end was trimmed by 6 bases and the J gene end by 9 bases; junction bases not matched to a gene: 6. The DNA of the CDR3 is TGTGCCAGTAGCGGGACAGGGGGCTTCGGGCAGTACTTC. Its protein product is CASSGTGGFGQYF.

This CDR3 is CASSRILQRGMETQYF. DNA of the CDR3: TGCGCCAGCAGCAGGATCTTACAGCGGGGGATGGAGACCCAGTACTTC. This chain uses TRBV5-1 with TRBJ2-5; TRBD2 matches at 8 bases. The CDR3 length is 16 residues. Germline CDR1 is SGHRS and CDR2 is YFSETQ. V shed 4 bases, J shed 5 bases, and the junction held 13 bases outside the gene matches.

The gene calls are TRBV7-9 and TRBJ1-6; D is possibly TRBD1 (5 bases). The CDR3 consists of 14 residues. Germline V lookup: CDR1 SEHNR, CDR2 FQNEAQ (reference sequence). Trimming left V 4 bases short and J 10 bases short, with 14 bases between. The chain's CDR3 is CASSWDGGRSPLHF. The CDR3, as DNA: TGTGCCAGCAGCTGGGACGGGGGAAGGTCACCCCTCCACTTT. The full variable domain, completed using reference TRBV7-9 and TRBJ1-6, is DTGVSQNPRHKITKRGQNVTFRCDPISEHNRLYWYRQTLGQGPEFLTYFQNEAQLEKSRLLSDRFSAERPKGSFSTLEIQRTEQGDSAMYLCASSWDGGRSPLHFGNGTRLTVT.